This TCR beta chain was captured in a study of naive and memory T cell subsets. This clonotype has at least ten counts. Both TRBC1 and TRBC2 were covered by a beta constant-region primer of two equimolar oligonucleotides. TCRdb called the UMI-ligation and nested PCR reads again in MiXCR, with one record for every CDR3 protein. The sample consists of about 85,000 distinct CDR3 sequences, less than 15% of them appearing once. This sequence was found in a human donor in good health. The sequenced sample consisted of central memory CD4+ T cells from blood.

CDR3 nucleotides: TGCAGCGTTGAAGGGGACGGGGGGCTATACACAGATACGCAGTATTTT. Translating gives CSVEGDGGLYTDTQYF. The J gene is TRBJ2-3, the V gene TRBV29-1, with D perhaps matching TRBD2 (7 bases). Trimming removed 1 base from V and 2 bases from J, with 16 bases in between. From germline, CDR1 is SQVTM and CDR2 ANQGSEA. This CDR3 contains 16 residues.